The clone carrying this TCR beta chain was detected ten times or more. Its antigen is not known. This entry comes from a study of cytomegalovirus exposure and HLA in healthy donors. Study-level results: A few chains tied to CMV proved CMV antigen-specific in vitro. Among TCR beta chains, those listed as cytomegalovirus-associated numbered 164.

The CDR3 covers 15 residues. Trimming removed 5 bases from V and 1 base from J; junction bases left unmatched: 5. Germline V lookup: CDR1 MNHEY, CDR2 SVGAGI. Separate from the roughly 610-subject first cohort, the roughly 120-subject validation cohort was the one that the donors belonged to. Here immunoSEQ multiplex PCR was the method, and the copy in TCRdb shows in-frame clones only, minus some. The top ten clones hold 0.95% to 1.5% of a sample with roughly 200,000 clones, roughly 81% of them seen once. The chain combines TRBV6-5 with TRBJ1-1; 9 nucleotides line up with TRBD1. Sequenced: PBMCs. This sequence was found in a woman in her thirties in good health and CMV-seronegative. The CDR3 spells CASSKGDRANTEAFF. DNA of the CDR3: TGTGCCAGCAGTAAGGGGGACAGGGCGAACACTGAAGCTTTCTTT.